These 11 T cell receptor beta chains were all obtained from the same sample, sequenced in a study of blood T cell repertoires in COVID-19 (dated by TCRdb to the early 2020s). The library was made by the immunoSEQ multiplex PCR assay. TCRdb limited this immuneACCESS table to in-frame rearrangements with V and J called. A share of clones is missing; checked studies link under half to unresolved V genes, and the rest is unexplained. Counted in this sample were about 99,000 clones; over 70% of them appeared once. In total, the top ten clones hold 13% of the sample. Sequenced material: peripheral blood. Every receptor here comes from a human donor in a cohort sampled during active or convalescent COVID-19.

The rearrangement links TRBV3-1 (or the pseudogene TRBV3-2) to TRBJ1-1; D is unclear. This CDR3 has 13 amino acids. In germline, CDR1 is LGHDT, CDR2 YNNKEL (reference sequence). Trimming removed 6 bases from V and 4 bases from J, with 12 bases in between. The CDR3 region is CASRASAGTEAFF. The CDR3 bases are TGTGCCAGCAGAGCCTCTGCCGGCACTGAAGCTTTCTTT.

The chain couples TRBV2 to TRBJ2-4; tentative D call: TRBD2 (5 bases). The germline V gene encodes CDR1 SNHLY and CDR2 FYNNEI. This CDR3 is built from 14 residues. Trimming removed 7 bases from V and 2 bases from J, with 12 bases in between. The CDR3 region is CASTMVGTKNIQYF. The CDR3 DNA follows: TGTGCCAGCACCATGGTCGGGACCAAAAACATTCAGTACTTC.

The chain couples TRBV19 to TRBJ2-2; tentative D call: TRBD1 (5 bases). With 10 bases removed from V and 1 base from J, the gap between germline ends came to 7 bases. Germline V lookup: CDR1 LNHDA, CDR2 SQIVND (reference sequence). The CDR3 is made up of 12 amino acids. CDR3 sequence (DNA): TGTGCCACAGGACAGAACACCGGGGAGCTGTTTTTT. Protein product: CATGQNTGELFF.

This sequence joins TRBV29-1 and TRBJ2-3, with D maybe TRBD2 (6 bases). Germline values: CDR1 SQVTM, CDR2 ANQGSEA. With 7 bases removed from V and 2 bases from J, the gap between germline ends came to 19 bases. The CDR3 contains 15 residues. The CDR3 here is CSARPGLPPTDTQYF. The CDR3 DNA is TGCAGCGCCCGACCGGGACTCCCTCCCACAGATACGCAGTATTTT.

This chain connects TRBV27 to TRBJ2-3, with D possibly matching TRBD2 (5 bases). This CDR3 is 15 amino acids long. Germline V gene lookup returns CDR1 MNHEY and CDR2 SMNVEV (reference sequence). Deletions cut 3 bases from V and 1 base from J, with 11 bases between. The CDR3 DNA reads TGTGCCAGCAGTTTTGTCGGGGTGGGCACAGATACGCAGTATTTT. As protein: CASSFVGVGTDTQYF.

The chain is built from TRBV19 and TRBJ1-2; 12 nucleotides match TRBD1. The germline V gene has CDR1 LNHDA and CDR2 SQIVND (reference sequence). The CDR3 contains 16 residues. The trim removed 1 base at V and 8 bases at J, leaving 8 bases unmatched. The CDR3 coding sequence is TGTGCCAGTAGTATAGCCCGGGACAGGGGGCGGAGGGGCTACACCTTC. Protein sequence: CASSIARDRGRRGYTF.

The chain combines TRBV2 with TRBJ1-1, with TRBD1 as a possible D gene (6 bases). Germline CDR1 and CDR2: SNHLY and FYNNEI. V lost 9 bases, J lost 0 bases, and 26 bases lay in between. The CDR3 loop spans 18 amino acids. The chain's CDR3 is CARSHRVVADIMNTEAFF. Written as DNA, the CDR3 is TGTGCCAGGAGCCACAGGGTGGTGGCGGACATCATGAACACTGAAGCTTTCTTT.

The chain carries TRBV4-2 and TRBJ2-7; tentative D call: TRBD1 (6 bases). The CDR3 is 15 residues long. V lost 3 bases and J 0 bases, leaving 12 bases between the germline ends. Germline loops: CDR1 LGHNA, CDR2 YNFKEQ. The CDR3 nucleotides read TGTGCCAGCAGCCAGTCGACAGGCCACTCCTACGAGCAGTACTTC. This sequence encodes CASSQSTGHSYEQYF.

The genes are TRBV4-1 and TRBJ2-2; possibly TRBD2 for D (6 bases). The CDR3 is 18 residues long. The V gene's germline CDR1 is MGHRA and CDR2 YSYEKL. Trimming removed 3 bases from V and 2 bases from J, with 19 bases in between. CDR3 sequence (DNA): TGCGCCAGCAGCCAGCAATCAGGGAGGCTTTTAAACACCGGGGAGCTGTTTTTT. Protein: CASSQQSGRLLNTGELFF.

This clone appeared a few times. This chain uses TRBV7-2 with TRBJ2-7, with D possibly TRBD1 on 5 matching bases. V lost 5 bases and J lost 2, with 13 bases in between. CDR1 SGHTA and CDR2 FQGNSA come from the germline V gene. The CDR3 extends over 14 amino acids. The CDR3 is CASSPSRDPYEQYF. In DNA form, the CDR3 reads TGTGCCAGCAGCCCTTCCAGGGATCCCTACGAGCAGTACTTC.

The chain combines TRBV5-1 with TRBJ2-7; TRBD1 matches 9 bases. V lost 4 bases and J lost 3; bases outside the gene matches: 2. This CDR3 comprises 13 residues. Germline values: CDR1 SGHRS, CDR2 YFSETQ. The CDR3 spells CASSKDRGYEQYF. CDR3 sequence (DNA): TGCGCCAGCAGCAAGGACAGGGGCTACGAGCAGTACTTC.